A selection of T cell receptor beta chains follows, all from one sample in a study of T cell changes during pregnancy in multiple sclerosis. The method was immunoSEQ multiplex PCR; TCRdb's version includes in-frame clones alone and lacks a portion of them. Here the sample spans tens of thousands of clones, around 94% being singletons. The sequencing here drew on peripheral blood, taken in the third trimester of pregnancy. The origin of the receptors is a female donor with multiple sclerosis, enrolled in a pregnancy study. Both conserved end residues are part of each CDR3. Each record gives: CDR3 DNA, CDR3 protein, clone size, D gene, J gene, V gene. A D gene is named only where the DNA matches it firmly. Clone size appears in some rows only: once, few, many, or a class for an expanded clone.

TGCAGCGTCTGGGGCACAGGGTCCGACAATGAGCAGTTCTTC,CSVWGTGSDNEQFF,NA,NA,TRBJ2-1,TRBV29-1
TGCGCCAGCAGCCCCTTTTCGGACAGGGGCCCCTACAATGAGCAGTTCTTC,CASSPFSDRGPYNEQFF,NA,TRBD1,TRBJ2-1,TRBV4-1
TGTGCCAGCAGCTTAAAGAGCGGCAAATACTACGAGCAGTACTTC,CASSLKSGKYYEQYF,once,NA,TRBJ2-7,TRBV7-9
TGTGCCAGCAGGACAGAAATAGCCAAAAACATTCAGTACTTC,CASRTEIAKNIQYF,NA,NA,TRBJ2-4,TRBV28
TGTGCCAGCAGTGAAGGACTAGCGGTGACAGATACGCAGTATTTT,CASSEGLAVTDTQYF,NA,TRBD2,TRBJ2-3,TRBV2
TGTGCCTGGAGTCCTGAACAGGGGGGAGAGACCCAGTACTTC,CAWSPEQGGETQYF,once,TRBD1,TRBJ2-5,TRBV30
TGTGCCAGCACGGGGGACGGGCAATCGGTCTACGAGCAGTACTTC,CASTGDGQSVYEQYF,NA,NA,TRBJ2-7,TRBV6-1
TGCGCCAGCAGTCTGCGGGACAGGGACATCTACGAGCAGTACTTC,CASSLRDRDIYEQYF,few,TRBD1,TRBJ2-7,TRBV23-1
TGTGCCATCAGAGACTCTAGCGGGAGGTCCTACAATGAGCAGTTCTTC,CAIRDSSGRSYNEQFF,NA,TRBD2,TRBJ2-1,TRBV10-3
TGTGCCAGCAGCCCGTCCTGGGGCGGCTCCTACGAGCAGTACTTC,CASSPSWGGSYEQYF,NA,NA,TRBJ2-7,TRBV7-2
TGCAGCGTTTGGAGATCGAGCTCCTACAATGAGCAGTTCTTC,CSVWRSSSYNEQFF,NA,NA,TRBJ2-1,TRBV29-1
TGTGCCAGCTCACCACAGGGACTGGGGAACACCGGGGAGCTGTTTTTT,CASSPQGLGNTGELFF,NA,NA,TRBJ2-2,TRBV18
TGTGCCAGCAGCTTAGGGGAGACGCAAGACATTCAGTACTTC,CASSLGETQDIQYF,NA,NA,TRBJ2-4,TRBV7-9
TGCGCCAGCAGCTTGGGTGGGACAGGGGGTAATCAGCCCCAGCATTTT,CASSLGGTGGNQPQHF,NA,TRBD1,TRBJ1-5,TRBV5-1
TGTGCCAGCAGCTTAGGCCGACACTCTGGAAACACCATATATTTT,CASSLGRHSGNTIYF,few,NA,TRBJ1-3,TRBV7-9
TGTGCCAGCGGGGGGAAAGCTAACTATGGCTACACCTTC,CASGGKANYGYTF,NA,NA,TRBJ1-2,TRBV27
TGTGCCAGCAGCCACGCGGGAGAGCAGTACTTC,CASSHAGEQYF,once,NA,TRBJ2-7,TRBV14
TGTGCCAGCACCCACCCGGCAGGTTGGAATGGCTACACCTTC,CASTHPAGWNGYTF,once,NA,TRBJ1-2,TRBV7-9
TGTGCCTGGAGCACCGGGAGCTCCTACAATGAGCAGTTCTTC,CAWSTGSSYNEQFF,NA,NA,TRBJ2-1,TRBV30
TGCGCCAGCAGCCAAGATAGCCCAGCGGGAGGTGTCACAGATACGCAGTATTTT,CASSQDSPAGGVTDTQYF,NA,TRBD2,TRBJ2-3,TRBV4-1
TGCGCCAGCAGAAAGGCGCTGGCGGGTGAAGCTTTCTTT,CASRKALAGEAFF,once,NA,TRBJ1-1,TRBV10-1
TGTGCCAGCAGCTTTACCGGGACAGGGGGTGTCAATCAGCCCCAGCATTTT,CASSFTGTGGVNQPQHF,once,TRBD1,TRBJ1-5,TRBV13
TGTGCCAGCAGCTTCCAGGGGGTCTATGGCTACACCTTC,CASSFQGVYGYTF,NA,TRBD1,TRBJ1-2,TRBV7-9
TGTGCCAGCAGCTTAGAATCGGGACTCAAGGGAGAGACCCAGTACTTC,CASSLESGLKGETQYF,NA,NA,TRBJ2-5,TRBV7-2
TGTGCCATCAGTCCGGGACAGGGGGCCGACGGGGAGCTGTTTTTT,CAISPGQGADGELFF,NA,TRBD1,TRBJ2-2,TRBV10-3
TGTGCCAGCAGCCAGGGACAGCTTAACTACGAGCAGTACTTC,CASSQGQLNYEQYF,NA,TRBD1,TRBJ2-7,TRBV14
TGTGCCAGCTCCCCCCCATCGGGGAGGTACCAGCCCCAGCATTTT,CASSPPSGRYQPQHF,NA,NA,TRBJ1-5,TRBV28
TGTGCCAGCAGCCCAAACCCCGGGACAGCCTACGAGCAGTACTTC,CASSPNPGTAYEQYF,NA,TRBD1,TRBJ2-7,TRBV7-2
TGTGCCAGCAGCCTCGGACTAGCGGGAGGCGAGCAGTACTTC,CASSLGLAGGEQYF,NA,TRBD2,TRBJ2-7,TRBV6-5
TGTGCCATCGGGGGGACGGCCGCTGGCTACGAGCAGTACTTC,CAIGGTAAGYEQYF,NA,NA,TRBJ2-7,TRBV10-3
TGTGCCAGCTCACGGTCCAGGGGGGAAAATGAAAAACTGTTTTTT,CASSRSRGENEKLFF,NA,TRBD1,TRBJ1-4,TRBV18
TGTGCCAGCAGTTGGGGTCAGGGCGGTCAGCCCCAGCATTTT,CASSWGQGGQPQHF,NA,NA,TRBJ1-5,TRBV6-6
TGTGCCAGCAGCTCAGGTGGGAGCGGGGCTACCTACGAGCAGTACTTC,CASSSGGSGATYEQYF,NA,TRBD2,TRBJ2-7,TRBV7-9
TGTGCCAGCAGCCGACTAGGACCTCAAGACGGGACCCAGTACTTC,CASSRLGPQDGTQYF,NA,NA,TRBJ2-5,TRBV2
TGTGCCAGCAGCTTAGAGGGGTGGGAGTTACAAGAGACCCAGTACTTC,CASSLEGWELQETQYF,NA,NA,TRBJ2-5,TRBV11-2
TGTGCCAGCAGTGAATTACTAGCGGGAGAGACCCTGGGCGTCTCCTACAATGAGCAGTTCTTC,CASSELLAGETLGVSYNEQFF,NA,TRBD2,TRBJ2-1,TRBV6-1
TGTGCCAGCAGTTACGTTACAGGGGATAATTCACCCCTCCACTTT,CASSYVTGDNSPLHF,NA,TRBD1,TRBJ1-6,TRBV6-6
TGTGCCAGCAGCTCGACTAGCGGGGGCACGGGAAACATTCAGTACTTC,CASSSTSGGTGNIQYF,once,TRBD2,TRBJ2-4,TRBV6-4
TGTGCCTGGACAGCCTCCGGGACTAGCGGGATTACTTACGAGCAGTACTTC,CAWTASGTSGITYEQYF,NA,TRBD2,TRBJ2-7,TRBV30
TGTGCCAGCAGTTATGCCGGGTGGGCCTACGAGCAGTACTTC,CASSYAGWAYEQYF,NA,NA,TRBJ2-7,TRBV6-6
TGTGCCAGCACCCCCAGAGGCAGCCCTAACTATGGCTACACCTTC,CASTPRGSPNYGYTF,NA,NA,TRBJ1-2,TRBV27
TGCGCCAGCAGCCCCGGACCCGGGGGGTCTAATGAAAAACTGTTTTTT,CASSPGPGGSNEKLFF,few,NA,TRBJ1-4,TRBV5-1
TGTGCCAGCAGCACGCAACCTCAGGGGGGGAACACTGAAGCTTTCTTT,CASSTQPQGGNTEAFF,NA,TRBD1,TRBJ1-1,TRBV7-2
TGTGCCAGCAGTTTATCTACCGGACAGTACATGAACACTGAAGCTTTCTTT,CASSLSTGQYMNTEAFF,once,NA,TRBJ1-1,TRBV28
TGCGCCAGCAGCTTGGCAGCGGGAGGGTCCGAGCAGTACTTC,CASSLAAGGSEQYF,NA,TRBD2,TRBJ2-7,TRBV5-1
TGCGCCAGCAGCCCCGTAGACTCTCTCTACGAGCAGTACTTC,CASSPVDSLYEQYF,NA,NA,TRBJ2-7,TRBV4-1
TGTGCCAGTAAGGACAGTATAGCCAAAAACATTCAGTACTTC,CASKDSIAKNIQYF,NA,NA,TRBJ2-4,TRBV19
TGTGCCAGCAGCTTCAGGGGGGAGAAAGGCGCTGAAGCTTTCTTT,CASSFRGEKGAEAFF,once,TRBD1,TRBJ1-1,TRBV11-1
TGTGCCAGCAGTTCCCCCGCCGGCCCGGGACTAGCGGCCTCCTACGAGCAGTACTTC,CASSSPAGPGLAASYEQYF,few,TRBD2,TRBJ2-7,TRBV13
TGTGCCAGCAGCGCCTTCCCCGAGATTAAGACAGATACGCAGTATTTT,CASSAFPEIKTDTQYF,NA,NA,TRBJ2-3,TRBV7-2
TGCGCCAGCCGAAGAACCCCCGGGGAGACCCAGTACTTC,CASRRTPGETQYF,NA,NA,TRBJ2-5,TRBV5-1
TGTGCCAGCAGGACACTAGCGGCCTACAATGAGCAGTTCTTC,CASRTLAAYNEQFF,few,TRBD2,TRBJ2-1,TRBV6-1
TGTGCCAGCTCACTACCGGACAGGAGAGGAAACATTCAGTACTTC,CASSLPDRRGNIQYF,NA,TRBD1,TRBJ2-4,TRBV18
TGTGCCAGCAGCTTAGTGGGGGGGGGTGTTGGCACTGAAGCTTTCTTT,CASSLVGGGVGTEAFF,once,NA,TRBJ1-1,TRBV7-2
TGTGCCTGGAGTGCACATAGCGGGAGTAGTGAGCAGTTCTTC,CAWSAHSGSSEQFF,NA,TRBD2,TRBJ2-1,TRBV30